These 21 T cell receptor beta chains were sequenced from one sample in a study of T cells in Graves' hyperthyroidism and ophthalmopathy. The source material, RNA transcripts, was used to amplify TCR beta CDR3 regions. First-round RT-PCR with HTBI primers amplified the TCR CDR3 region. MiXCR, run by TCRdb on the multiplex PCR reads, gives a single entry per CDR3 protein. The data show hundreds of thousands of distinct CDR3 sequences, around 15% seen once. The material sequenced was blood. These receptors were obtained from a man in his late teens or twenties with Graves' ophthalmopathy.

The V and J genes are TRBV6-5 and TRBJ2-6; D is uncertain. CDR3 length: 17 amino acids. Between the trimmed V and J ends, which lost 0 bases and 0 bases, there was a span of 9 bases. Germline V CDR1 and CDR2: MNHEY, SVGAGI. The CDR3 loop reads CASSYSGAFSGANVLTF. CDR3 nucleotides: TGTGCCAGCAGTTACTCCGGAGCTTTCTCTGGGGCCAACGTCCTGACTTTC.

In this sample, this clonotype turned up many times. This rearrangement joins TRBV20-1 to TRBJ1-1; tentatively, D is TRBD1 (5 bases). Trimming removed 6 bases from V and 2 bases from J, with 13 bases in between. This CDR3 has 13 amino acids. CDR1 is DFQATT and CDR2 is SNEGSKA in the germline V gene (reference sequence). As DNA, the CDR3 is TGCAGTGCAGCCATGGACAAAAACACTGAAGCTTTCTTT. This gives the protein CSAAMDKNTEAFF.

Ten or more counts support this clonotype. The CDR3 nucleotides are TGTGCCATCTGGGCAGTTCGACAGAACACCGGGGAGCTGTTTTTT. Its translation is CAIWAVRQNTGELFF. V usage is TRBV10-3 and J usage is TRBJ2-2; no reliable D call. Germline V gene data show CDR1 as ENHRY and CDR2 as SYGVKD. The CDR3 length is 15 residues. The V end was cut by 8 bases, the J end by 1 base, with 14 bases between.

This clonotype was counted at least ten times. The chain combines TRBV11-2 with TRBJ1-1; D possibly corresponds to TRBD1 (6 bases). Per germline, CDR1 SGHAT and CDR2 FQNNGV. Trimming shortened V by 5 bases and J by 2 bases, and 21 bases separated the two germline ends. The CDR3 spans 17 residues. The CDR3 region is CASSPRPPGGFNTEAFF. CDR3 coding DNA: TGTGCCAGCAGCCCCAGGCCCCCGGGGGGCTTCAACACTGAAGCTTTCTTT.

The chain couples TRBV19 to TRBJ1-1; 11 nucleotides match TRBD1. Germline V gene data show CDR1 as LNHDA and CDR2 as SQIVND (reference sequence). This CDR3 comprises 15 residues. J was trimmed by 4 bases and V by 7 bases; bases with no gene match: 8. CDR3 residues: CASTPGTGGITEAFF. The DNA for the CDR3 is TGTGCCAGTACCCCCGGGACAGGGGGAATCACTGAAGCTTTCTTT.

Comments on this clonotype: A read error is possible here, since a much larger clone lies one base away. This chain joins TRBV6-1 and TRBJ2-1, with D maybe TRBD2 (5 bases). This CDR3 comprises 13 residues. Germline-derived CDR1 and CDR2 are MNHNS and SASEGT. V shed 5 bases and J shed 9 bases, with 14 bases lying between them. CDR3 nucleotides: TGTGCCAGCAGTCACTCCGCGGGCTTTGAGCAGTTCTTC. Protein sequence: CASSHSAGFEQFF.

This clonotype was seen repeatedly, ten times or more. This sequence joins TRBV30 and TRBJ1-1; the match to TRBD1 covers 9 bases. The CDR3 length is 16 residues. Per the germline V gene, CDR1 is GTSNPN and CDR2 is SVGIG (reference sequence). The junction had 9 bases not matched to a gene; V was cut back by 4 bases and J by 0 bases. CDR3 coding DNA: TGTGCCTGGACCTGGGGGACAGGGATAATGAACACTGAAGCTTTCTTT. Protein: CAWTWGTGIMNTEAFF.

Only a few counts were recorded for this clonotype. The chain combines TRBV10-3 with TRBJ2-5, with 8 bases lining up with TRBD1. J gave up 4 bases and V 3 bases, and 7 bases lay outside the gene matches. CDR3 length: 15 amino acids. Germline V gene sequence: CDR1 ENHRY, CDR2 SYGVKD. The CDR3 nucleotides are TGTGCCATCAGTGACCAGCGCGGGACAGGAGAGACCCAGTACTTC. Amino acid sequence: CAISDQRGTGETQYF.

This clonotype was counted ten times or more. This chain connects TRBV7-3 to TRBJ2-1, with unresolved D. Germline loops: CDR1 SGHTA, CDR2 FQGTGA. This CDR3 has 13 residues. The V gene lost 4 bases and the J gene lost 3 bases, with 7 bases spanning the gap. For the CDR3, the DNA is TGTGCCAGCAGCTCCACCTTCTACAATGAGCAGTTCTTC. Translating it yields CASSSTFYNEQFF.

This clonotype was seen a handful of times. The chain links TRBV9 to TRBJ2-1; 11 nucleotides match TRBD2. The CDR3 totals 19 residues. Trimming removed 0 bases from V and 2 bases from J; junction bases left unmatched: 10. CDR1 is SGDLS and CDR2 is YYNGEE in the germline V gene. The chain's CDR3 is CASSVGYSGGAGTYNEQFF. In DNA, the CDR3 is TGTGCCAGCAGCGTAGGATATAGCGGGGGGGCCGGAACCTACAATGAGCAGTTCTTC.

This clonotype occurred many times. The CDR3 reads CASSRGANTEAFF. The CDR3 region has the DNA TGTGCCAGCAGTCGGGGGGCGAACACTGAAGCTTTCTTT. The chain uses TRBV13 and TRBJ1-1; possibly TRBD1 for D (6 bases). This CDR3 has 13 residues. The germline V gene has CDR1 PRHDT and CDR2 FYEKMQ (reference sequence). The V and J ends lost 6 bases and 1 base respectively, with 9 bases between them.

This clonotype was counted ten times or more. The rearrangement uses TRBV7-9 and TRBJ1-1; D gene unclear. The CDR3 extends over 13 amino acids. V gave up 6 bases and J gave up 1 base, with 9 bases separating them. The V gene's germline CDR1 is SEHNR and CDR2 FQNEAQ (reference sequence). CDR3 in amino acids: CASREGPNTEAFF. The CDR3 DNA follows: TGTGCCAGCAGAGAGGGCCCGAACACTGAAGCTTTCTTT. Supplemented by reference TRBV7-9 and TRBJ1-1, the full variable domain reads DTGVSQNPRHKITKRGQNVTFRCDPISEHNRLYWYRQTLGQGPEFLTYFQNEAQLEKSRLLSDRFSAERPKGSFSTLEIQRTEQGDSAMYLCASREGPNTEAFFGQGTRLTVV.

This clonotype was detected a few times. This sequence may be a read error, since a much larger clone differs from it by one base. The rearrangement links TRBV25-1 to TRBJ2-7; D uncertain. Per germline, CDR1 MGHDK and CDR2 SYGVNS. This CDR3 has 12 amino acids. CDR3 residues: CASSDFPYVQYF. The CDR3 coding sequence is TGTGCCAGCAGTGATTTTCCCTACGTGCAGTACTTC.

V is TRBV6-4 and J is TRBJ1-2; D call uncertain. This CDR3 has 13 amino acids. Trimming shortened V by 3 bases and J by 2 bases, and 7 bases separated the two germline ends. Germline V CDR1 and CDR2: MRHNA, SNTAGT. CDR3 region: CASSESGNYGYTF. In DNA form, the CDR3 reads TGTGCCAGCAGTGAGTCGGGAAACTATGGCTACACCTTC.

The J gene is TRBJ2-7, the V gene TRBV9; perhaps D is TRBD1 or TRBD2 (7 bases each). The CDR3 extends over 16 amino acids. CDR1 SGDLS and CDR2 YYNGEE come from the germline V gene. Trimming took 4 bases from V and 4 from J, leaving 21 bases between them. The CDR3 protein is CASSSGGGVSGYEQYF. The CDR3 DNA sequence: TGTGCCAGCAGCTCAGGGGGGGGAGTTTCAGGTTACGAGCAGTACTTC. Combining the CDR3 with reference TRBV9 and TRBJ2-7 gives the whole variable domain DSGVTQTPKHLITATGQRVTLRCSPRSGDLSVYWYQQSLDQGLQFLIQYYNGEERAKGNILERFSAQQFPDLHSELNLSSLELGDSALYFCASSSGGGVSGYEQYFGPGTRLTVT.

This clonotype was observed many times. V usage is TRBV7-9 and J usage is TRBJ2-5, with D possibly matching TRBD2 (5 bases). The CDR3 extends over 14 amino acids. V was trimmed by 6 bases and J by 2 bases, leaving 13 bases between them. The germline V gene has CDR1 SEHNR and CDR2 FQNEAQ (reference sequence). CDR3 bases: TGTGCCAGCAGGATCCCGGGAAAACAAGAGACCCAGTACTTC. It yields the protein CASRIPGKQETQYF.

This clonotype was picked up a small number of times. The chain recombines TRBV20-1 with TRBJ2-2; the D gene is possibly TRBD2 (7 bases). The germline CDR1 and CDR2 sequences are DFQATT and SNEGSKA (reference sequence). This CDR3 comprises 15 residues. V lost 0 bases to trimming and J lost 6 bases, with 14 bases between them. CDR3 residues: CSARDPTGGAGELFF. The DNA for the CDR3 is TGCAGTGCTAGAGACCCGACGGGGGGCGCCGGGGAGCTGTTTTTT.

This clonotype was seen many times. The genes are TRBV11-2 and TRBJ2-7; tentative D call: TRBD2 (5 bases). Per germline, CDR1 SGHAT and CDR2 FQNNGV. Trimming shortened V by 1 base and J by 2 bases, and 12 bases separated the two germline ends. The CDR3 totals 15 residues. As DNA, the CDR3 is TGTGCCAGCAGCTTAGTTGCTAGCCGAACCTACGAGCAGTACTTC. Protein sequence: CASSLVASRTYEQYF.

This clonotype was seen ten or more times. This rearrangement joins TRBV10-3 to TRBJ2-5; D possibly matches TRBD1 or TRBD2 (5 bases each). The CDR3 contains 15 residues. CDR1 is ENHRY and CDR2 is SYGVKD in the germline V gene. Trimming pared 2 bases from V and 5 bases from J, leaving 15 bases between. The CDR3 bases are TGTGCCATCAGTGAGAGGGACCCCGGTCGGGAGACCCAGTACTTC. Its translation: CAISERDPGRETQYF.

Many counts were recorded for this clonotype. This chain links TRBV5-1 with TRBJ2-1, with D maybe TRBD2 (5 bases). Germline V gene data show CDR1 as SGHRS and CDR2 as YFSETQ. CDR3 size: 17 residues. The V end was cut by 6 bases, the J end by 7 bases, with 26 bases between. This CDR3 reads CASTGGTLGRFKNEQFF. Written as DNA, the CDR3 is TGCGCCAGCACCGGAGGCACACTAGGGAGATTTAAGAATGAGCAGTTCTTC.

The V gene is TRBV24-1, the J gene TRBJ2-3, with 14 bases matching TRBD2. The germline CDR1 and CDR2 sequences are KGHDR and SFDVKD. The CDR3 has 18 residues. Germline trimming cut 4 bases from V and 2 bases from J; bases unmatched to any gene: 7. CDR3 sequence reads: CATSDPGLAGALTDTQYF. The CDR3, as DNA: TGTGCCACCAGTGACCCGGGACTAGCGGGGGCCCTCACAGATACGCAGTATTTT.